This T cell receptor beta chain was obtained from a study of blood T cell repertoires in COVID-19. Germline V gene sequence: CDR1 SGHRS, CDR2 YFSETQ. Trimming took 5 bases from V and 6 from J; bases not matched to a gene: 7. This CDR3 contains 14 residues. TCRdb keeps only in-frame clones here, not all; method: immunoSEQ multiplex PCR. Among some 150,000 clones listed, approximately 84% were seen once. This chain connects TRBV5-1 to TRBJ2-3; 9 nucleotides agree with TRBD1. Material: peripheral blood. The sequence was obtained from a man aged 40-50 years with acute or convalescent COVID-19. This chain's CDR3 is CASRLQGAADTQYF. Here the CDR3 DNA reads TGCGCCAGCAGGCTACAGGGGGCAGCGGATACGCAGTATTTT.